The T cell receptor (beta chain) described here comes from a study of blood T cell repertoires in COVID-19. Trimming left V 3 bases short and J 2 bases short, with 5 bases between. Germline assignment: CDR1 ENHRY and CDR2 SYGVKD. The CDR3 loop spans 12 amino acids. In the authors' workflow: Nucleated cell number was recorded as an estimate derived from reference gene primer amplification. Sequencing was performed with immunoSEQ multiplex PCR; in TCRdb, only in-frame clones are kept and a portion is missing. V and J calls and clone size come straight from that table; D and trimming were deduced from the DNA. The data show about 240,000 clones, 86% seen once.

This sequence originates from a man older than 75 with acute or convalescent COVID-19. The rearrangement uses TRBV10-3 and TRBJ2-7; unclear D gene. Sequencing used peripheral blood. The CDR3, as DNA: TGTGCCATCAGTGAAGTAGCCTACGAGCAGTACTTC. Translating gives CAISEVAYEQYF.